This TCR beta chain was identified during a study of identifying expanded T cells in peripheral blood. General study points: Roughly two-week clone count variance significantly increased as total template count grew.

Germline values: CDR1 MNHEY, CDR2 SVGAGI. The CDR3 has 15 residues. With V trimmed by 0 bases and J by 8 bases, 9 bases remained unmatched. This clone was picked up one time. Its antigen is not identified. Assay used: immunoSEQ multiplex PCR; TCRdb lists only in-frame clones, some missing. Among under 130,000 clones listed, about 89% were seen once. Healthy donors had no documented immune events, such as infections, while sampled. The sequence came from a person aged 18 to 75 in good health. Material: blood. The genes are TRBV6-5 and TRBJ1-2; 7 nucleotides agree with TRBD1. CDR3 in DNA: TGTGCCAGCAGTTACTCGAGAGGGGGCTACCCGGGCTACACCTTC. Translating gives CASSYSRGGYPGYTF.